The 25 T cell receptor beta chains below were found in one sample sequenced in a study of shared clonotypes between healthy human individuals. Generated by immunoSEQ multiplex PCR, the TCRdb table keeps only in-frame clones and is missing some. The profile shows roughly 810,000 clones, roughly 96% of them singletons. CD8 cells regarded as naive lacked CD45RO, were positively chosen for CCR7, and omitted terminally differentiated effector memory CD45RA+ cells. The sequenced sample was naive CD8+ T cells sorted from blood. Receptor source: a man aged 25 to 40 in good health.

A single count supports this clone. This rearrangement joins TRBV7-9 to TRBJ2-1; 8 bases are shared with TRBD2. V gave up 5 bases and J gave up 0 bases; unmatched junction bases: 6. CDR1 is SEHNR, CDR2 FQNEAQ, per germline (reference sequence). The CDR3 runs 16 residues. The CDR3 DNA sequence: TGTGCCAGCAGCCTTTTAGCGGGACCCTCCTACAATGAGCAGTTCTTC. It specifies CASSLLAGPSYNEQFF.

The chain couples TRBV7-2 to TRBJ2-7; weak D call: TRBD2 (6 bases). V lost 5 bases and J lost 2, with 16 bases in between. The CDR3 spans 15 residues. Germline-derived CDR1 and CDR2 are SGHTA and FQGNSA. The CDR3 reads CASSPMDSGTYEQYF. Written as DNA, the CDR3 is TGTGCCAGCAGCCCGATGGATAGCGGAACCTACGAGCAGTACTTC.

This clone was found once. The chain combines TRBV27 with TRBJ2-7, with a weak D call TRBD2 (6 bases). CDR3 length: 12 amino acids. Germline CDR1 MNHEY, CDR2 SMNVEV (reference sequence). The ends were cut back, 4 bases at V and 7 bases at J, with 11 bases in the middle. CDR3 loop: CASSSGVEEQYF. Here the CDR3 DNA reads TGTGCCAGCAGTTCGGGGGTTGAAGAGCAGTACTTC.

The chain recombines TRBV19 with TRBJ2-1, with 8 bases aligning to TRBD2. With 6 bases clipped from V and 6 bases from J, the junction kept 13 bases outside the gene matches. CDR3 size: 16 residues. The germline V gene has CDR1 LNHDA and CDR2 SQIVND (reference sequence). The CDR3 bases are TGTGCCAGTAGGAAAATTTTAGCGGGAACCGGCAATGAGCAGTTCTTC. It translates to CASRKILAGTGNEQFF.

The DNA of the CDR3 is TGTGCCAGCAGCGCAAAACCGGGACAGGGCAAGTACGAGCAGTACTTC. This sequence encodes CASSAKPGQGKYEQYF. V gene TRBV7-9 combines with J gene TRBJ2-7; 9 positions agree with TRBD1. The CDR3 contains 16 residues. CDR1 and CDR2 (germline): SEHNR, FQNEAQ (reference sequence). V was clipped by 5 bases and J by 4 bases; unmatched bases: 12.

V usage is TRBV9 and J usage is TRBJ2-1; TRBD2 aligns across 14 bases. The length of the CDR3 is 16 residues. The germline V gene has CDR1 SGDLS and CDR2 YYNGEE. The V and J ends lost 3 bases and 7 bases, in that order; junction bases with no gene match: 6. CDR3 DNA sequence: TGTGCCAGCAGCGCAGGGACTAGCGGGAGACTTAATGAGCAGTTCTTC. Protein: CASSAGTSGRLNEQFF.

The chain employs TRBV30 and TRBJ2-3; TRBD2 is a possible D gene (5 bases). This CDR3 spans 13 amino acids. V dropped 3 bases and J dropped 2 bases, with 9 bases sitting between them. CDR1 GTSNPN and CDR2 SVGIG come from the germline V gene (reference sequence). The CDR3 DNA is TGTGCCTGGAGGCCCGGGAACACAGATACGCAGTATTTT. Translated, it gives CAWRPGNTDTQYF. Complete variable domain (other parts from reference TRBV30 and TRBJ2-3): SQTIHQWPATLVQPVGSPLSLECTVEGTSNPNLYWYRQAAGRGLQLLFYSVGIGQISSEVPQNLSASRPQDRQFILSSKKLLLSDSGFYLCAWRPGNTDTQYFGPGTRLTVL.

This chain uses TRBV2 with TRBJ2-7; tentatively, D is TRBD1 (6 bases). In germline, CDR1 is SNHLY, CDR2 FYNNEI. Trimming shortened V by 8 bases and J by 3 bases, and 11 bases separated the two germline ends. The CDR3 runs 12 residues. Here the CDR3 reads CASATGFYEQYF. DNA for the CDR3: TGTGCCAGCGCCACAGGGTTCTACGAGCAGTACTTC.

This chain links TRBV10-2 with TRBJ2-7; D is perhaps TRBD2 (7 bases). V gave up 8 bases and J gave up 3 bases, with 14 bases separating them. The CDR3 covers 13 residues. Germline values: CDR1 WSHSY, CDR2 SAAADI. The CDR3 reads CASERDTDYEQYF. The CDR3 DNA reads TGCGCCAGCGAGCGGGACACGGACTACGAGCAGTACTTC.

The chain couples TRBV7-2 to TRBJ2-7, with 7 positions matching TRBD2. V shed 2 bases and J 2 bases; nucleotides not matched to a gene: 9. This CDR3 is 16 amino acids long. Per germline, CDR1 SGHTA and CDR2 FQGNSA. The CDR3 spells CASSLSAGAATYEQYF. CDR3 DNA sequence: TGTGCCAGCAGCTTATCCGCGGGAGCCGCAACCTACGAGCAGTACTTC.

The chain carries TRBV6-1 and TRBJ2-1; a weak D match, TRBD1 (6 bases). Trimming took 4 bases from V and 4 from J, leaving 14 bases between them. Germline assignment: CDR1 MNHNS and CDR2 SASEGT. This CDR3 is built from 15 residues. CDR3 sequence: CASSAWAGEYNEQFF. The CDR3 DNA sequence: TGTGCCAGCAGTGCCTGGGCAGGGGAATACAATGAGCAGTTCTTC.

V gene TRBV9 combines with J gene TRBJ2-7; TRBD2 agrees at 7 bases. Trimming removed 0 bases from V and 6 bases from J; junction bases left unmatched: 3. The V gene's germline CDR1 is SGDLS and CDR2 YYNGEE. The CDR3 length is 13 residues. CDR3 loop: CASSVVGGSEQYF. The DNA for the CDR3 is TGTGCCAGCAGCGTAGTCGGGGGGTCCGAGCAGTACTTC.

The chain carries TRBV5-1 and TRBJ1-3; 8 bases agree with TRBD1. The germline CDR1 and CDR2 sequences are SGHRS and YFSETQ. The ends lost 5 bases at V and 7 bases at J; junction bases unmatched: 8. CDR3 size: 14 residues. In DNA, the CDR3 is TGCGCCAGCAGTGGACAGGGCCTAGGCAACACCATATATTTT. Its translation: CASSGQGLGNTIYF.

The chain uses TRBV5-6 and TRBJ2-5; 7 nucleotides agree with TRBD1. Germline assignment: CDR1 SGHDT and CDR2 YYEEEE. CDR3 length: 14 amino acids. The junction had 4 bases not matched to a gene; V was cut back by 2 bases and J by 3 bases. The CDR3 DNA reads as TGTGCCAGCAGCTTCGGGACAGAGGAAGAGACCCAGTACTTC. This codes for CASSFGTEEETQYF.

V is TRBV7-9 and J is TRBJ1-5, with 8 bases lining up with TRBD1. Germline values: CDR1 SEHNR, CDR2 FQNEAQ (reference sequence). Trimming removed 5 bases from V and 5 bases from J; junction bases left unmatched: 8. The CDR3 contains 15 residues. The CDR3, as DNA: TGTGCCAGCAGCCGACCGGGGACAGGTGATCAGCCCCAGCATTTT. The encoded protein is CASSRPGTGDQPQHF. Filled out from reference TRBV7-9 and TRBJ1-5, the complete variable domain reads DTGVSQNPRHKITKRGQNVTFRCDPISEHNRLYWYRQTLGQGPEFLTYFQNEAQLEKSRLLSDRFSAERPKGSFSTLEIQRTEQGDSAMYLCASSRPGTGDQPQHFGDGTRLSIL.

The chain is built from TRBV7-6 and TRBJ1-1, with D hard to call. Germline CDR1 is SGHVS and CDR2 is FNYEAQ. V was clipped by 6 bases and J by 1 base, with 12 bases between them. The CDR3 spans 14 residues. CDR3 DNA: TGTGCCAGCAGTTACCCCGACCCGAACACTGAAGCTTTCTTT. The encoded protein is CASSYPDPNTEAFF.

The chain uses TRBV29-1 and TRBJ2-5, with 9 bases matching TRBD1. The germline V gene has CDR1 SQVTM and CDR2 ANQGSEA. With V trimmed by 3 bases and J by 4 bases, 6 bases remained unmatched. This CDR3 has 14 residues. CDR3 bases: TGCAGCGTTGAGAGAACAGGGGGCTTAGAGACCCAGTACTTC. Translated, it gives CSVERTGGLETQYF.

This clone has more than one count but fewer than ten. The J gene is TRBJ2-7, the V gene TRBV30; TRBD1 aligns across 7 bases. With 5 bases clipped from V and 3 bases from J, the junction kept 7 bases outside the gene matches. This CDR3 is built from 13 residues. CDR1 GTSNPN and CDR2 SVGIG come from the germline V gene (reference sequence). The CDR3 here is CAWASGTDYEQYF. The CDR3 nucleotides read TGTGCCTGGGCGTCCGGGACAGACTACGAGCAGTACTTC.

J is TRBJ1-5 and V is TRBV9, with D uncertain. CDR3 size: 12 residues. The V and J ends lost 3 bases and 10 bases respectively, with 11 bases between them. Germline-derived CDR1 and CDR2 are SGDLS and YYNGEE. The CDR3: CASSAGLGPQHF. The CDR3 nucleotides read TGTGCCAGCAGCGCCGGGTTAGGACCCCAGCATTTT.

This chain joins TRBV5-4 and TRBJ2-1; D possibly matches TRBD1 or TRBD2 (6 bases each). Germline V gene lookup returns CDR1 SGHNT and CDR2 YYREEE (reference sequence). The CDR3 runs to 16 residues. The V end lost 0 bases, the J end lost 7 bases, and 17 bases lay between the germline ends. CDR3 loop: CASSLADIGGLNEQFF. In nucleotides, the CDR3 is TGTGCCAGCAGCTTGGCGGATATCGGGGGCTTGAATGAGCAGTTCTTC. Full variable domain (outside the CDR3, taken from reference TRBV5-4 and TRBJ2-1): ETGVTQSPTHLIKTRGQQVTLRCSSQSGHNTVSWYQQALGQGPQFIFQYYREEENGRGNFPPRFSGLQFPNYSSELNVNALELDDSALYLCASSLADIGGLNEQFFGPGTRLTVL.

The chain uses TRBV18 and TRBJ2-5; D gene unclear. From germline, CDR1 is KGHSH and CDR2 LQKENI. The V and J ends lost 4 bases and 2 bases respectively, with 8 bases between them. This CDR3 has 13 amino acids. CDR3 region: CASSQVPQETQYF. CDR3 nucleotide sequence: TGTGCCAGCTCACAAGTACCGCAAGAGACCCAGTACTTC.

The chain has TRBV7-2 and TRBJ2-3; D tentatively reads TRBD1 or TRBD2 (7 bases each). The V gene's germline CDR1 is SGHTA and CDR2 FQGNSA. V lost 1 base and J 0 bases, leaving 11 bases between the germline ends. CDR3 length equals 16 residues. The CDR3: CASSLVQGGSTDTQYF. The CDR3 bases are TGTGCCAGCAGCTTAGTCCAGGGGGGGAGCACAGATACGCAGTATTTT.

The CDR3 sequence: CASMGGAYEAFF. The DNA of the CDR3 is TGTGCCAGCATGGGGGGGGCGTATGAAGCTTTCTTT. The chain combines TRBV25-1 with TRBJ1-1; D might be TRBD1 (6 bases). V lost 7 bases, J lost 7 bases, and 13 bases lay in between. The CDR3 is 12 amino acids. Per the germline V gene, CDR1 is MGHDK and CDR2 is SYGVNS.

The chain has TRBV18 and TRBJ1-1, with unresolved D. The CDR3 covers 15 residues. V lost 8 bases to trimming and J lost 1 base, with 17 bases between them. Germline CDR1 reads KGHSH; CDR2 reads LQKENI. CDR3 sequence: CASTDLRGQNTEAFF. CDR3 nucleotide sequence: TGTGCCAGCACAGACCTACGAGGGCAGAACACTGAAGCTTTCTTT.

The genes are TRBV10-1 and TRBJ2-3; TRBD1 agrees at 7 bases. The V and J ends lost 3 bases and 0 bases, in that order; junction bases with no gene match: 3. The CDR3 sequence is 15 residues long. Germline CDR1 reads WNHNN; CDR2 reads SYGVQD (reference sequence). CDR3 bases: TGCGCCAGCAGTGATGGGACAGCTAGCACAGATACGCAGTATTTT. Encoded protein: CASSDGTASTDTQYF.